This T cell receptor (beta chain) was documented in a study of cytomegalovirus exposure and HLA in healthy donors. The length of the CDR3 is 13 residues. The V gene end was trimmed by 7 bases and the J gene end by 6 bases; junction bases not matched to a gene: 12. The germline V gene encodes CDR1 SQVTM and CDR2 ANQGSEA. In the case of this clone: Its antigen is not identified.

Primers included in the PCR were 60 Vbeta and 13 Jbeta primers. Some clones are missing from TCRdb's copy, which holds only in-frame ones; the method was immunoSEQ multiplex PCR. The sample lists 150,000 to 170,000 clones; nearly 80% were seen once. General study points: Presence/absence analyses treated sequencing depth as roughly uniform across donors. In a later analysis, at a false discovery rate of 0.05, roughly 17,000 TCR beta sequences matched HLA alleles.

Sequenced sample: PBMCs. The chain recombines TRBV29-1 with TRBJ2-7; 7 nucleotides match TRBD2. The receptor comes from a young man in good health and CMV-seropositive. The CDR3 region is CSAASGPFSEQYF. The CDR3 DNA is TGCAGCGCTGCTAGCGGACCTTTTTCCGAGCAGTACTTC.